The rows below give T cell receptor beta chains drawn from one sample of a study of T-cell memory formation after mild COVID-19. Each CDR3 protein is one row after TCRdb ran MiXCR on the 5' RACE reads. Of 400,000 to 450,000 distinct CDR3 sequences in the sample, over 15% are singletons; the top ten hold 20% to 25%. The sample consisted of PBMCs or a T cell subset sorted from them (not recorded which). The origin of the receptors is a man younger than 30 who had mild COVID-19 (a few samples of this study predate the infection). Cell type and time point are not known. Each CDR3 is given with its conserved first and last residue. The order of the fields is D gene, clone size, V gene, J gene, CDR3 DNA, CDR3 protein. A D gene is named only where the DNA matches it firmly. Rows give clone size only sometimes, using once, few, many, or a class for an expanded clone.

TRBD1	few	TRBV19	TRBJ2-5	TGTGCCAGTTGCAGCCGGGACAGGATAGAGACCCAGTACTTC	CASCSRDRIETQYF
NA	NA	TRBV6-5	TRBJ2-7	TGTGCCAGCAGGATTTCGGACTTCTACGAGCAGTACTTC	CASRISDFYEQYF
NA	few	TRBV4-1	TRBJ1-4	TGCGCCAGCAGCCAAGCAATCTTGACAGAGGCGGCTGAAAAACTGTTTTTT	CASSQAILTEAAEKLFF
NA	NA	TRBV10-1	TRBJ2-5	TGCGCCAGCAGGATACGGGGTGAACAGACCCAGTACTTC	CASRIRGEQTQYF
NA	few	TRBV4-3	TRBJ1-5	TGCGCCAGCAGCCCCGGGATTGGAGGGCCGTATAGCAATCAGCCCCAGCATTTT	CASSPGIGGPYSNQPQHF
TRBD1	many	TRBV5-6	TRBJ1-2	TGTGCCAGCAGCCTGACAGGGTTTCCCTATGGCTACACCTTC	CASSLTGFPYGYTF
TRBD1	few	TRBV18	TRBJ2-2	TGTGCCAGCTCCTTCGGACAGGGCGTCACCGGGGAGCTGTTTTTT	CASSFGQGVTGELFF
NA	NA	TRBV6-8	TRBJ2-7	TGTGCCAGCATGGACGAGCAGTACTTC	CASMDEQYF
TRBD2	few	TRBV3-1	TRBJ2-5	TGTGCCAGCAGCCAAGGTCTAGCGGGGGCAAACCAAGAGACCCAGTACTTC	CASSQGLAGANQETQYF
TRBD2	NA	TRBV11-1	TRBJ2-2	TGTGCCAGCAGCTTCGAGTCTAGCGGCCGGGAGCTGTTTTTT	CASSFESSGRELFF
NA	few	TRBV9	TRBJ2-2	TGTGCCAGCAGCGTGCAGGTCACCGGGGAGCTGTTTTTT	CASSVQVTGELFF
NA	few	TRBV5-5	TRBJ1-2	TGTGCCAGCAGCTTGGAGGGCAGCTTAAACTATGGCTACACCTTC	CASSLEGSLNYGYTF
NA	NA	TRBV29-1	TRBJ2-4	TGCAGCGTTGGCCTCCAGGGGTTAAACATTCAGTACTTC	CSVGLQGLNIQYF
NA	NA	TRBV7-8	TRBJ2-3	TGTGCCAGCAGCTTCGCGGTGAGCACAGATACGCAGTATTTT	CASSFAVSTDTQYF
NA	NA	TRBV7-9	TRBJ1-6	TGTGCCAGCAGCTTAGAGCCAGGACGCTCCTATAATTCACCCCTCCACTTT	CASSLEPGRSYNSPLHF
NA	few	TRBV20-1	TRBJ1-5	TGCAGTGCCATACCGTGGACAGCCGTGGATCAGCCCCAGCATTTT	CSAIPWTAVDQPQHF
TRBD1	NA	TRBV6-6	TRBJ1-2	TGTGCCAGCAGTTACTCGACAGGGCCCTATGGCTACACCTTC	CASSYSTGPYGYTF
NA	NA	TRBV5-1	TRBJ1-6	TGCGCCAGCAGCTTGTCCGGGAACCCCCTCCACTTT	CASSLSGNPLHF
NA	NA	TRBV4-1	TRBJ2-1	TGCGCCAGCAGCCACCCCGGGAGAACGGGCTCCTACAATGAGCAGTTCTTC	CASSHPGRTGSYNEQFF
NA	few	TRBV10-3	TRBJ1-2	TGTGCCATCAGTGGGACCCGGGACACTTCTAACTATGGCTACACCTTC	CAISGTRDTSNYGYTF
NA	NA	TRBV7-8	TRBJ1-5	TGTGCCAGCAGCTTAGCAACTCAGGGAAGCAATCAGCCCCAGCATTTT	CASSLATQGSNQPQHF
NA	many	TRBV9	TRBJ2-1	TGTGCCAGCAGCGTAGTTACAGGGTCGACCTACAATGAGCAGTTCTTC	CASSVVTGSTYNEQFF
TRBD1	NA	TRBV7-9	TRBJ2-7	TGTGCCAGCAGCTTGTCCGGGACAGGGGAATACGAGCAGTACTTC	CASSLSGTGEYEQYF
NA	few	TRBV29-1	TRBJ1-1	TGCAGCGTTGCACAGCATTATAACACTGAAGCTTTCTTT	CSVAQHYNTEAFF
NA	once	TRBV27	TRBJ2-3	TGTGCCATCAGTTTACTGTTAGCCCCAGATACGCAGTATTTT	CAISLLLAPDTQYF
NA	few	TRBV14	TRBJ2-3	TGTGCCAGCAGCCAGTACAGGAAGCAAGCAGCGGATACGCAGTATTTT	CASSQYRKQAADTQYF
NA	few	TRBV7-2	TRBJ1-2	TGTGCCAGCAGCTTAGCGAGGGAGTCTGGCTACACCTTC	CASSLARESGYTF
NA	NA	TRBV20-1	TRBJ2-2	TGCAGTGTCTTATTACAGGGCACCGGGGAGCTGTTTTTT	CSVLLQGTGELFF
NA	NA	TRBV4-3	TRBJ2-7	TGCGCCAGCAGCCAGAGTTGGGGTGAAGGTTCCGAGCAGTACTTC	CASSQSWGEGSEQYF
NA	few	TRBV7-3	TRBJ2-2	TGTGCCAGCAGCTTAATGGGGGGCAGGTACACCGGGGAGCTGTTTTTT	CASSLMGGRYTGELFF
NA	NA	TRBV9	TRBJ2-5	TGTGCCAGCAGCGCGAAACAAACTCGGGGGACCCAAGAGACCCAGTACTTC	CASSAKQTRGTQETQYF
TRBD1	NA	TRBV5-1	TRBJ2-2	TGCGCCAGCAGCTTGGGACAGGGAGTCGAAACCGGGGAGCTGTTTTTT	CASSLGQGVETGELFF
TRBD2	NA	TRBV20-1	TRBJ2-1	TGCAGTGCTAGAGATGAGGCTAGCGGGGTCCTCTCCTACAATGAGCAGTTCTTC	CSARDEASGVLSYNEQFF
NA	few	TRBV10-3	TRBJ2-1	TGTGCCATCACGGGGACGACGTCGGGGCGCTACAATGAGCAGTTCTTC	CAITGTTSGRYNEQFF
NA	few	TRBV7-2	TRBJ2-5	TGTGCCAGCAGCTTAGAACTAGGCCTGGGGACCCAGTACTTC	CASSLELGLGTQYF
TRBD1	few	TRBV7-2	TRBJ2-3	TGTGCCAGCAGCTCCGGGACAGCGAATTTTAATACGCAGTATTTT	CASSSGTANFNTQYF
TRBD2	NA	TRBV10-3	TRBJ2-3	TGTGCCATCAGTGACCCCGGGGGGGCATCGGATACGCAGTATTTT	CAISDPGGASDTQYF
TRBD1	NA	TRBV29-1	TRBJ1-2	TGCAGCGTTACTAGTACAGGGGTCGAGAATGGCTACACCTTC	CSVTSTGVENGYTF
TRBD1	few	TRBV28	TRBJ1-2	TGTGCCAGCAGTGGCGGGACAGCCGGGTCCTATGGCTACACCTTC	CASSGGTAGSYGYTF
TRBD1	many	TRBV29-1	TRBJ2-5	TGCAGCGTTGGGGACAGGAATCAAGAGACCCAGTACTTC	CSVGDRNQETQYF
TRBD1	once	TRBV6-2/TRBV6-3	TRBJ2-7	TGTGCCAGCAGCCGAAGGACAGGGGGCTCCTACGAGCAGTACTTC	CASSRRTGGSYEQYF
NA	few	TRBV12-3/TRBV12-4	TRBJ1-2	TGTGCCAGCAGTTTGGGGGGCCCTTACAATGGCTACACCTTC	CASSLGGPYNGYTF
TRBD1	few	TRBV7-6	TRBJ2-1	TGTGCCAGCAGCTTAGAGGGACAGTCTTACAATGAGCAGTTCTTC	CASSLEGQSYNEQFF
NA	NA	TRBV27	TRBJ1-1	TGTGCCAGCAGTTCCGCCGGAGACAGCCGATTGAACACTGAAGCTTTCTTT	CASSSAGDSRLNTEAFF